The 4 T cell receptor beta chains given below trace back to one sample, sequenced in a study of T cell repertoires in cytomegalovirus infection. TCRdb reanalysed the reads using MiXCR and keeps one entry per CDR3 protein. The sample has about 130,000 distinct CDR3 sequences, 8% to 9% seen once. The sample comprised PBMCs. The receptors were sampled from a human donor in good health (CMV status not recorded). Some clones in this sample may be carry-over from other donors' samples.

By sample share, this clonotype is medium-sized. This sequence joins TRBV15 and TRBJ2-1, with 8 positions matching TRBD2. The CDR3 covers 14 residues. Trimming removed 6 bases from V and 6 bases from J; junction bases left unmatched: 7. Germline lookup yields CDR1 LNHNV and CDR2 YYDKDF (reference sequence). The DNA of the CDR3 is TGTGCCACCAGATTCCCGGGGGGGTTCAATGAGCAGTTCTTC. This gives the protein CATRFPGGFNEQFF.

This clonotype came up many times. V gene TRBV6-1 combines with J gene TRBJ2-1; 8 nucleotides line up with TRBD2. Losses at the gene ends were 5 bases for V and 9 bases for J; bases not matched to a gene: 3. The germline gives CDR1 MNHNS, CDR2 SASEGT. The CDR3 contains 12 residues. CDR3 DNA sequence: TGTGCCAGCAGTCATAGCGGGGTTGAGCAGTTCTTC. It codes for CASSHSGVEQFF.

The V call is TRBV11-2, the J call TRBJ2-7, with D maybe TRBD1 (5 bases). V lost 6 bases and J lost 2, with 11 bases in between. Germline V gives CDR1 SGHAT, CDR2 FQNNGV. This CDR3 is built from 13 residues. The CDR3 DNA reads as TGTGCCAGCAGTAAAGACAGTACCTACGAGCAGTACTTC. Translated: CASSKDSTYEQYF.

This clonotype was counted only a few times. The gene calls are TRBV29-1 and TRBJ2-7, with D tentatively TRBD2 (5 bases). V gave up 7 bases and J gave up 5 bases, with 21 bases separating them. This CDR3 region has 14 residues. Germline V gene data show CDR1 as SQVTM and CDR2 as ANQGSEA. The DNA of the CDR3 is TGCAGCGCGATCGGACTCCTATATGGAGACGAGCAGTACTTC. It encodes CSAIGLLYGDEQYF.